These 30 T cell receptor beta chains were all obtained from the same sample, sequenced in a study of shared clonotypes between healthy human individuals. Using immunoSEQ multiplex PCR, the repertoire was profiled, and TCRdb retains in-frame clones only, with some absent. In the table there are 2,500,000 or so clones, 93% of which are singletons. Input material: naive CD4+ T cells from PBMCs. As for subset: CD45RA+ positively selected. These receptors originate from a man between 18 and 29 years old in good health. Some clones in this sample may be carry-over from other donors' samples.

This chain connects TRBV6-5 to TRBJ1-2; D gene ambiguous. Germline lookup yields CDR1 MNHEY and CDR2 SVGAGI. The CDR3 spans 11 residues. The V gene lost 5 bases and the J gene lost 4 bases, with 5 bases spanning the gap. CDR3 in DNA: TGTGCCAGCAGTAACACCTATGGCTACACCTTC. It codes for CASSNTYGYTF.

This clone was detected only a few times. V gene TRBV7-9 combines with J gene TRBJ1-2; TRBD1 matches 7 bases. With V trimmed by 3 bases and J by 8 bases, 12 bases remained unmatched. Germline assignment: CDR1 SEHNR and CDR2 FQNEAQ (reference sequence). The CDR3 has 15 residues. CDR3 in DNA: TGTGCCAGCAGCTTGATCCGGGACAGTACGATGGGCTACACCTTC. Protein sequence: CASSLIRDSTMGYTF.

This chain joins TRBV9 and TRBJ2-1, with 8 bases fitting TRBD2. This CDR3 is built from 15 residues. The germline gives CDR1 SGDLS, CDR2 YYNGEE. V gave up 4 bases and J gave up 4 bases; unmatched junction bases: 7. The CDR3 spells CASSLRLARYNEQFF. CDR3 in DNA: TGTGCCAGCAGCCTTCGACTAGCGAGATACAATGAGCAGTTCTTC.

The chain links TRBV2 to TRBJ1-1; 9 nucleotides agree with TRBD1. The length of the CDR3 is 14 residues. Germline V gene data show CDR1 as SNHLY and CDR2 as FYNNEI. Trimming removed 3 bases from V and 4 bases from J; junction bases left unmatched: 3. DNA of the CDR3: TGTGCCAGCAGTGAGACAGGGGGTCGCACTGAAGCTTTCTTT. Its translation is CASSETGGRTEAFF.

This rearrangement joins TRBV15 to TRBJ2-5; D might be TRBD2 (6 bases). Germline values: CDR1 LNHNV, CDR2 YYDKDF (reference sequence). This CDR3 contains 14 residues. V gave up 0 bases and J gave up 4 bases, with 9 bases separating them. In nucleotides, the CDR3 is TGTGCCACCAGCAGAGACGGACTACTAGAGACCCAGTACTTC. Encoded protein: CATSRDGLLETQYF.

This rearrangement joins TRBV28 to TRBJ2-5, with D perhaps TRBD1 (6 bases). V lost 6 bases and J 0 bases, leaving 14 bases between the germline ends. This CDR3 has 15 amino acids. In germline, CDR1 is MDHEN, CDR2 SYDVKM. In nucleotides, the CDR3 is TGTGCCAGCAGCCGTACCAGGGGTTACCAAGAGACCCAGTACTTC. It codes for CASSRTRGYQETQYF.

The chain carries TRBV7-2 and TRBJ1-2; the D gene is possibly TRBD1 (5 bases). Germline-derived CDR1 and CDR2 are SGHTA and FQGNSA. V was cut by 5 bases and J by 8 bases, with 27 bases left in between. The CDR3 is 17 amino acids. The CDR3 bases are TGTGCCAGCAGCCTCTCCGGGACGGGGCGTCTCTCATCGGGCTACACCTTC. Protein sequence: CASSLSGTGRLSSGYTF.

The chain uses TRBV6-1 and TRBJ2-7; tentatively, D is TRBD1 (5 bases). Trimming removed 10 bases at V and 5 bases at J, with 18 bases between. Germline-derived CDR1 and CDR2 are MNHNS and SASEGT. This CDR3 has 13 residues. For the CDR3, the DNA is TGTGCCACCATCCCTACAGGTCGCAACGAGCAGTACTTC. This gives the protein CATIPTGRNEQYF.

In the case of this clone: Within the sample, other DNA sequences also encode this same CDR3. The rearrangement links TRBV5-1 to TRBJ2-5, with D uncertain. CDR1 and CDR2 from the germline V gene are SGHRS and YFSETQ. CDR3 length: 15 residues. Trimming removed 0 bases at V and 1 base at J, with 10 bases between. CDR3 DNA sequence: TGCGCCAGCAGCTTGGGCGCGGCTACCCAAGAGACCCAGTACTTC. This codes for CASSLGAATQETQYF.

This chain joins TRBV7-8 and TRBJ2-5, with TRBD2 matching 9 bases. The V gene end was trimmed by 5 bases and the J gene end by 9 bases; junction bases not matched to a gene: 10. This CDR3 region has 14 residues. CDR1 and CDR2 (germline): SGHVS, FQNEAQ. This CDR3 is CASSPSGTGWAQYF. The CDR3 bases are TGTGCCAGCAGCCCTAGCGGGACGGGCTGGGCCCAGTACTTC.

In DNA form, the CDR3 reads TGTGCCAGCAGCTTAGTAGGCAGCAGGACCCAGTACTTC. Translation: CASSLVGSRTQYF. The rearrangement links TRBV7-9 to TRBJ2-5; no clear D gene. V shed 1 base and J shed 7 bases, with 10 bases lying between them. The CDR3 totals 13 residues. Germline values: CDR1 SEHNR, CDR2 FQNEAQ (reference sequence).

The V gene is TRBV14, the J gene TRBJ2-7; TRBD1 matches at 9 bases. Germline V lookup: CDR1 SGHDN, CDR2 FVKESK. CDR3 size: 15 residues. Germline trimming cut 4 bases from V and 2 bases from J; bases unmatched to any gene: 6. Written as DNA, the CDR3 is TGTGCCAGCAGCCTCCGGGGACAGGGTCCCTACGAGCAGTACTTC. It codes for CASSLRGQGPYEQYF.

The genes are TRBV30 and TRBJ2-6; D unresolved. The germline V gene encodes CDR1 GTSNPN and CDR2 SVGIG (reference sequence). V was shortened by 1 base and J by 0 bases, with 10 bases between the two germline ends. This CDR3 region has 16 residues. The CDR3 DNA sequence: TGTGCCTGGAGTGCCCTCCCCCTCTCTGGGGCCAACGTCCTGACTTTC. Amino acids: CAWSALPLSGANVLTF.

This chain connects TRBV6-5 to TRBJ1-4; 7 nucleotides agree with TRBD1. This CDR3 has 15 residues. V gave up 5 bases and J gave up 7 bases; unmatched junction bases: 10. Germline V gene sequence: CDR1 MNHEY, CDR2 SVGAGI. The CDR3 protein is CASSRTGTVGEKLFF. The CDR3 DNA sequence: TGTGCCAGCAGTCGAACCGGGACAGTAGGTGAAAAACTGTTTTTT.

The chain recombines TRBV6-1 with TRBJ1-4; a weak D match, TRBD1 (5 bases). The V gene lost 6 bases and the J gene lost 7 bases, with 18 bases spanning the gap. There are 15 residues in the CDR3. Germline V gene sequence: CDR1 MNHNS, CDR2 SASEGT. The CDR3 sequence: CASRSQGAIGEKLFF. The CDR3 DNA is TGTGCCAGCAGATCTCAGGGTGCAATCGGTGAAAAACTGTTTTTT.

The chain combines TRBV5-1 with TRBJ2-7; 7 positions agree with TRBD1. The length of the CDR3 is 14 residues. The trim removed 2 bases at V and 2 bases at J, leaving 4 bases unmatched. Germline CDR1 reads SGHRS; CDR2 reads YFSETQ. The CDR3: CASSFTGEPYEQYF. The DNA of the CDR3 is TGCGCCAGCAGCTTTACAGGGGAACCCTACGAGCAGTACTTC.

This clone has a handful of counts. The V call is TRBV9, the J call TRBJ1-1; no firm D call. The CDR3 has 10 amino acids. Germline V CDR1 and CDR2: SGDLS, YYNGEE. The V and J ends lost 9 bases and 7 bases respectively, with 10 bases between them. Written as DNA, the CDR3 is TGTGCCACTCACTCAAGTGAAGCTTTCTTT. Translated, it gives CATHSSEAFF.

The chain combines TRBV4-2 with TRBJ2-2; TRBD2 matches at 7 bases. CDR1 is LGHNA and CDR2 is YNFKEQ in the germline V gene. V gave up 1 base and J gave up 10 bases; unmatched junction bases: 15. The CDR3 runs 17 residues. CDR3 sequence reads: CASSQVLAGDNIVELFF. The CDR3 DNA sequence: TGTGCCAGCAGCCAAGTCTTGGCGGGAGATAATATCGTGGAGCTGTTTTTT.

This clone was seen once. CDR3 bases: TGTGCCAGCAGCCAAGGAAGCGCCCCGAACACCGGGGAGCTGTTTTTT. Translating it yields CASSQGSAPNTGELFF. V gene TRBV4-2 combines with J gene TRBJ2-2, with no clear D. The germline V gene encodes CDR1 LGHNA and CDR2 YNFKEQ. The CDR3 covers 16 residues. Trimming took off 1 base at V and 0 bases at J, with 9 bases between the two ends.

CDR3 nucleotide sequence: TGTGCCAGCAGTGTTGCACTAGCGGGATACGAGCAGTACTTC. This gives the protein CASSVALAGYEQYF. The rearrangement joins TRBV2 to TRBJ2-7; 10 nucleotides match TRBD2. V lost 4 bases, J lost 4 bases, and 4 bases stayed unmatched. Germline loops: CDR1 SNHLY, CDR2 FYNNEI. The CDR3 sequence is 14 residues long.

The chain recombines TRBV7-3 with TRBJ2-1; D may be TRBD2 (5 bases). The CDR3 is 15 residues long. Germline CDR1 and CDR2: SGHTA and FQGTGA. The ends were cut back, 4 bases at V and 2 bases at J, with 12 bases in the middle. The CDR3 coding sequence is TGTGCCAGCAGCTCATTAGCGAGTCCCTACAATGAGCAGTTCTTC. Its translation: CASSSLASPYNEQFF.

This sequence joins TRBV18 and TRBJ2-5; D remains unclear. The CDR3 length is 15 residues. Germline V gene sequence: CDR1 KGHSH, CDR2 LQKENI. Between the trimmed V and J ends, which lost 2 bases and 1 base, there was a span of 11 bases. The CDR3 DNA reads TGTGCCAGCTCACCAGGGCCTGCTTCCCAAGAGACCCAGTACTTC. Its translation is CASSPGPASQETQYF.

There are a few counts of this clone. The gene calls are TRBV19 and TRBJ1-5, with D possibly matching TRBD1 (5 bases). Germline V gene lookup returns CDR1 LNHDA and CDR2 SQIVND (reference sequence). The CDR3 runs to 15 residues. V was clipped by 2 bases and J by 5 bases, with 13 bases between them. The CDR3 nucleotides read TGTGCCAGTAGTATACTCTTGGGGGTCGATCAGCCCCAGCATTTT. Its translation: CASSILLGVDQPQHF.

In its sample, this clone was seen once. The chain recombines TRBV7-9 with TRBJ2-1; the match to TRBD2 covers 11 bases. Germline V CDR1 and CDR2: SEHNR, FQNEAQ (reference sequence). J lost 9 bases, V lost 3 bases, and 7 bases had no gene match. This CDR3 spans 15 amino acids. The CDR3 bases are TGTGCCAGCAGCTTTGTAGCGGGAGGGGATAGTGAGCAGTTCTTC. Amino acid sequence: CASSFVAGGDSEQFF.

This rearrangement joins TRBV7-9 to TRBJ2-7, with 8 nucleotides matching TRBD1. Germline CDR1 and CDR2: SEHNR and FQNEAQ (reference sequence). The CDR3 spans 12 residues. Unmatched junction bases numbered 7, after V lost 3 bases and J lost 12 bases. The CDR3 here is CASSFDRTGRYF. CDR3 DNA sequence: TGTGCCAGCAGCTTCGATCGGACAGGGCGGTACTTC.

V usage is TRBV4-3 and J usage is TRBJ2-7; perhaps TRBD1 as D (6 bases). The CDR3 is 15 amino acids. Per the germline V gene, CDR1 is LGHNA and CDR2 is YSLEER. The V and J ends lost 1 base and 2 bases respectively, with 12 bases between them. CDR3 DNA sequence: TGCGCCAGCAGCCAAGGCTTGGGGGCCCCCTACGAGCAGTACTTC. It translates to CASSQGLGAPYEQYF.

The V and J genes are TRBV6-1 and TRBJ2-1; D is perhaps TRBD1 (7 bases). The CDR3 is 14 residues long. Germline values: CDR1 MNHNS, CDR2 SASEGT. The ends were cut back, 7 bases at V and 7 bases at J, with 17 bases in the middle. CDR3 loop: CASMQGGAGNEQFF. The CDR3 bases are TGTGCCAGCATGCAGGGGGGAGCGGGTAATGAGCAGTTCTTC.

The V gene is TRBV28, the J gene TRBJ2-7; 9 nucleotides match TRBD1. From germline, CDR1 is MDHEN and CDR2 SYDVKM. CDR3 length: 14 residues. V was clipped by 7 bases and J by 4 bases; unmatched bases: 8. This chain's CDR3 is CASIPGQGPYEQYF. In DNA form, the CDR3 reads TGTGCCAGCATCCCGGGACAGGGACCTTACGAGCAGTACTTC.

The rearrangement joins TRBV6-5 to TRBJ2-7; tentatively, D is TRBD1 (6 bases). Trimming stripped 6 bases from V and 7 bases from J, with 16 bases between. CDR3 length: 13 amino acids. From germline, CDR1 is MNHEY and CDR2 SVGAGI. CDR3 residues: CASSPGQDYEQYF. In nucleotides, the CDR3 is TGTGCCAGCAGCCCGGGACAAGACTATGAGCAGTACTTC.

The chain carries TRBV2 and TRBJ2-1; 7 bases fit TRBD2. CDR1 and CDR2 (germline): SNHLY, FYNNEI. The CDR3 sequence is 14 residues long. Trimming at V came to 7 bases and at J to 9 bases, leaving 12 bases not matched to a gene. The CDR3 DNA reads TGTGCCAGCATAAATTCACCGGGGGGAGGTGAGCAGTTCTTC. Protein sequence: CASINSPGGGEQFF.